This T cell receptor beta chain was sequenced during a study of glioma-infiltrating T cells after dendritic cell vaccination. As for the study in general: Monocyte-derived dendritic cells, cultured approximately 7 days with IL-4 and GM-CSF, were pulsed with autologous tumor lysate. Study conclusions and caveats: No direct clonality-survival link was found; a diverse polyclonal response may matter.

The PCR used 60 V beta and 13 J beta primers. Assay: immunoSEQ multiplex PCR; the TCRdb copy retains only in-frame clones and omits some. The repertoire holds tens of thousands of clones, roughly four fifths seen once, with around 7% in the top ten. In the case of this clone: The antigen is undetermined.

Time point reported: after dendritic cell vaccination, including at tumor progression/relapse. The source of this sequence is a human donor with glioblastoma. Material: blood, obtained after dendritic cell vaccination.

The CDR3 DNA is TGTGCCAGCAGCCGAATAGGACAGGGGGCAGGGGGAGAGACCCAGTACTTC. Translation gives CASSRIGQGAGGETQYF. The J gene is TRBJ2-5, the V gene TRBV7-3; 11 bases are shared with TRBD1. The CDR3 covers 17 residues. Looked up from germline, CDR1 is SGHTA and CDR2 is FQGTGA. V was pared by 5 bases and J by 4 bases, with 12 bases of the junction left unmatched.